These 23 T cell receptor beta chains share one sample of origin, sequenced in a study of tumour-infiltrating T cells in Burkitt lymphoma. Repertoires were generated with immunoSEQ multiplex PCR, while TCRdb's copy carries only in-frame clones and drops some. The profile covers 400 to 550 clones, with under 20% appearing a single time and around 75% taken by the ten largest. Sequenced sample: tumor tissue. Receptors were obtained from a human donor with Burkitt lymphoma.

The rearrangement links TRBV19 to TRBJ2-5; possible D gene TRBD1, 5 bases. CDR3 length: 14 residues. In germline, CDR1 is LNHDA, CDR2 SQIVND (reference sequence). Trimming removed 5 bases from V and 3 bases from J, with 13 bases in between. CDR3 bases: TGTGCCAGTAGTTGGGGCAGTGGGGAAGAGACCCAGTACTTC. Its translation is CASSWGSGEETQYF.

The gene calls are TRBV4-3 and TRBJ2-3; 7 nucleotides agree with TRBD2. The ends lost 3 bases at V and 8 bases at J; junction bases unmatched: 17. The CDR3 consists of 17 residues. Germline V gene data show CDR1 as LGHNA and CDR2 as YSLEER. The CDR3 sequence: CASSHLGGDTGGGTQYF. The CDR3 bases are TGCGCCAGCAGCCATCTTGGGGGGGATACGGGGGGTGGTACGCAGTATTTT.

This clone was seen a few times. The V and J genes are TRBV5-6 and TRBJ2-5; either TRBD1 or TRBD2 may supply D (5 bases each). Germline loops: CDR1 SGHDT, CDR2 YYEEEE. This CDR3 contains 14 residues. The germline V and J ends were trimmed by 4 bases and 5 bases, with 15 bases remaining between them. CDR3 sequence (DNA): TGTGCCAGCAGCCGGGACCCGTCGAGTGAGACCCAGTACTTC. Translation: CASSRDPSSETQYF.

The V and J genes are TRBV7-2 and TRBJ2-7; maybe TRBD1 (8 bases). CDR3 length: 15 residues. Per germline, CDR1 SGHTA and CDR2 FQGNSA. V was cut by 5 bases and J by 2 bases, with 16 bases left in between. The CDR3 DNA is TGTGCCAGCAGCCACGGACAGGGAGGGACCTACGAGCAGTACTTC. This encodes CASSHGQGGTYEQYF. The full variable domain, with the rest looked up from reference TRBV7-2 and TRBJ2-7, is GAGVSQSPSNKVTEKGKDVELRCDPISGHTALYWYRQSLGQGLEFLIYFQGNSAPDKSGLPSDRFSAERTGGSVSTLTIQRTQQEDSAVYLCASSHGQGGTYEQYFGPGTRLTVT.

V usage is TRBV5-1 and J usage is TRBJ2-5; TRBD2 matches at 11 bases. Germline V gives CDR1 SGHRS, CDR2 YFSETQ. The trim removed 1 base at V and 3 bases at J, leaving 5 bases unmatched. The CDR3 length is 16 residues. CDR3 residues: CASSLTPSGGKETQYF. The DNA for the CDR3 is TGCGCCAGCAGCTTGACGCCTAGCGGGGGGAAAGAGACCCAGTACTTC.

This clone was observed a handful of times. The rearrangement joins TRBV27 to TRBJ2-7; 9 bases match TRBD1. The germline gives CDR1 MNHEY, CDR2 SMNVEV (reference sequence). The CDR3 contains 15 residues. Trimming removed 4 bases from V and 3 bases from J; junction bases left unmatched: 7. CDR3 DNA: TGTGCCAGCAGTTCACCGGGACAGGGCAACTACGAGCAGTACTTC. It specifies CASSSPGQGNYEQYF.

V gene TRBV9 combines with J gene TRBJ2-1; the D is unclear. The CDR3 covers 13 residues. Germline-derived CDR1 and CDR2 are SGDLS and YYNGEE. The V end was cut by 7 bases, the J end by 9 bases, with 17 bases between. The CDR3 region is CASARATLGEQFF. CDR3 sequence (DNA): TGTGCCAGCGCTCGGGCGACACTCGGTGAGCAGTTCTTC. The full variable domain, in which reference TRBV9 and TRBJ2-1 provide the parts outside the CDR3, is DSGVTQTPKHLITATGQRVTLRCSPRSGDLSVYWYQQSLDQGLQFLIQYYNGEERAKGNILERFSAQQFPDLHSELNLSSLELGDSALYFCASARATLGEQFFGPGTRLTVL.

The V call is TRBV11-2, the J call TRBJ2-7, with 7 nucleotides matching TRBD1. CDR1 is SGHAT, CDR2 FQNNGV, per germline. The CDR3 is 13 residues long. V trimming: 10 bases; J trimming: 3 bases; junction bases outside the gene matches: 9. This CDR3 is CATRVAGGYEQYF. The CDR3 bases are TGTGCCACCCGAGTGGCAGGGGGCTACGAGCAGTACTTC.

The rearrangement joins TRBV9 to TRBJ1-1; unclear D gene. The V gene's germline CDR1 is SGDLS and CDR2 YYNGEE. The CDR3 contains 14 residues. V dropped 0 bases and J dropped 1 base, with 7 bases sitting between them. Here the CDR3 reads CASSVGAENTEAFF. The CDR3 DNA reads as TGTGCCAGCAGCGTAGGGGCAGAGAACACTGAAGCTTTCTTT.

The chain employs TRBV18 and TRBJ2-2, with no clear D. The V end was cut by 8 bases, the J end by 3 bases, with 10 bases between. There are 13 residues in the CDR3. Germline values: CDR1 KGHSH, CDR2 LQKENI. The CDR3 loop is CASPLADTGELFF. CDR3 in DNA: TGTGCCAGCCCCCTGGCGGACACCGGGGAGCTGTTTTTT.

This clone is labeled hyperexpanded. The CDR3 loop reads CASSIYGRAYEQYF. In DNA form, the CDR3 reads TGTGCCAGTAGTATATACGGGAGGGCCTACGAGCAGTACTTC. This chain links TRBV19 with TRBJ2-7, with TRBD2 identical over 8 bases. Per germline, CDR1 LNHDA and CDR2 SQIVND (reference sequence). Trimming removed 2 bases from V and 2 bases from J; junction bases left unmatched: 2. The CDR3 covers 14 residues.

By sample share, this clone is large. The chain is built from TRBV27 and TRBJ1-2, with 7 nucleotides matching TRBD1. The CDR3 totals 13 residues. CDR1 and CDR2 (germline): MNHEY, SMNVEV (reference sequence). Trimming cost V 5 bases and J 5 bases; bases outside gene matches: 5. DNA for the CDR3: TGTGCCAGCAGTCCCGGGACAGTGTATGGCTACACCTTC. This sequence encodes CASSPGTVYGYTF.

The chain is built from TRBV19 and TRBJ1-4; no clear D gene. V was cut by 5 bases and J by 0 bases, with 13 bases left in between. Germline CDR1 and CDR2: LNHDA and SQIVND (reference sequence). The CDR3 is made up of 16 amino acids. For the CDR3, the DNA is TGTGCCAGTAGTTCCCGACACCTAGCAACTAATGAAAAACTGTTTTTT. Its protein is CASSSRHLATNEKLFF.

The genes are TRBV29-1 and TRBJ2-5; TRBD2 matches 8 bases. This CDR3 spans 13 amino acids. The ends lost 6 bases at V and 5 bases at J; junction bases unmatched: 8. Germline CDR1 reads SQVTM; CDR2 reads ANQGSEA. The CDR3 DNA reads as TGCAGCGTACCCACCACGGGGGGGGAGACCCAGTACTTC. Residues: CSVPTTGGETQYF. Using reference TRBV29-1 and TRBJ2-5 for the parts outside the CDR3, the full variable domain is SAVISQKPSRDICQRGTSLTIQCQVDSQVTMMFWYRQQPGQSLTLIATANQGSEATYESGFVIDKFPISRPNLTFSTLTVSNMSPEDSSIYLCSVPTTGGETQYFGPGTRLLVL.

This clone appeared a few times. V is TRBV29-1 and J is TRBJ1-2; 7 bases line up with TRBD1. V lost 7 bases to trimming and J lost 7 bases; unmatched junction nucleotides: 18. The CDR3 is made up of 15 amino acids. CDR1 and CDR2 (germline): SQVTM, ANQGSEA. The CDR3 coding sequence is TGCAGCGCCTTCTTTACAGGGGCGGACGTGGGTGGCTACACCTTC. This sequence encodes CSAFFTGADVGGYTF.

By sample share, this clone is large. V and J are TRBV27 and TRBJ2-7; no firm D call. The CDR3 has 13 residues. Germline-derived CDR1 and CDR2 are MNHEY and SMNVEV (reference sequence). The ends were cut back, 2 bases at V and 3 bases at J, with 8 bases in the middle. The CDR3 loop is CASSLGDHYEQYF. The DNA of the CDR3 is TGTGCCAGCAGTTTAGGGGATCACTACGAGCAGTACTTC.

The V and J genes are TRBV7-9 and TRBJ2-1; D gene unclear. The CDR3 extends over 15 amino acids. The germline V gene has CDR1 SEHNR and CDR2 FQNEAQ (reference sequence). Trimming left V 5 bases short and J 7 bases short, with 18 bases between. The CDR3, as DNA: TGTGCCAGCAGCCCCCTACCGGGCATATCGAATGAGCAGTTCTTC. Protein: CASSPLPGISNEQFF.

This clone has just a few counts. The chain couples TRBV27 to TRBJ1-2, with D possibly being TRBD1 (5 bases). The CDR3 extends over 15 amino acids. V lost 0 bases and J 7 bases, leaving 15 bases between the germline ends. Germline-derived CDR1 and CDR2 are MNHEY and SMNVEV (reference sequence). The DNA for the CDR3 is TGTGCCAGCAGTTTATCTAATGGGGCAGCCGCTGGCTACACCTTC. Its protein is CASSLSNGAAAGYTF.

This clone was observed a few times. V and J are TRBV29-1 and TRBJ2-3; the D gene is possibly TRBD2 (5 bases). There are 15 residues in the CDR3. The germline V gene has CDR1 SQVTM and CDR2 ANQGSEA. Trimming took 5 bases from V and 2 from J, leaving 17 bases between them. The CDR3 sequence is CSVTPGDSVTDTQYF. The CDR3 nucleotides are TGCAGCGTTACCCCCGGAGATAGCGTCACAGATACGCAGTATTTT.

This clone showed up just a few times. The rearrangement joins TRBV10-3 to TRBJ2-7; TRBD2 matches 12 bases. CDR3 length: 15 residues. V trimming: 6 bases; J trimming: 6 bases; junction bases outside the gene matches: 9. Germline loops: CDR1 ENHRY, CDR2 SYGVKD. As DNA, the CDR3 is TGTGCCATCAGCGCAAGACTAGCGGGAGCGTTCGAGCAGTACTTC. Translation gives CAISARLAGAFEQYF.

By sample fraction, this clone is hyperexpanded. The chain carries TRBV11-3 and TRBJ2-2; no reliable D call. V was cut by 1 base and J by 3 bases, with 3 bases left in between. This CDR3 spans 13 amino acids. CDR1 SGHNT and CDR2 YENEEA come from the germline V gene. CDR3 bases: TGTGCCAGCAGCTTAGGGTACACCGGGGAGCTGTTTTTT. Encoded protein: CASSLGYTGELFF. The variable domain in full, completed from reference TRBV11-3 and TRBJ2-2, reads EAGVVQSPRYKIIEKKQPVAFWCNPISGHNTLYWYLQNLGQGPELLIRYENEEAVDDSQLPKDRFSAERLKGVDSTLKIQPAELGDSAVYLCASSLGYTGELFFGEGSRLTVL.

This clone was picked up a small number of times. The genes are TRBV13 and TRBJ2-4, with D perhaps given as TRBD1 or TRBD2 (5 bases each). CDR3 size: 17 residues. Trimming took off 5 bases at V and 2 bases at J, with 19 bases between the two ends. The germline V gene has CDR1 PRHDT and CDR2 FYEKMQ (reference sequence). The CDR3 coding sequence is TGTGCCAGCAGCCCGCCTCGGGGTCTGGGGCCCAAAAACATTCAGTACTTC. Its translation: CASSPPRGLGPKNIQYF.

By sample fraction, this clone is hyperexpanded. The chain couples TRBV11-3 to TRBJ2-2; D unclear. CDR1 and CDR2 (germline): SGHNT, YENEEA. CDR3 length: 12 residues. The V gene lost 6 bases and the J gene lost 3 bases, with 5 bases spanning the gap. In DNA form, the CDR3 reads TGTGCCAGCAGGGGGTACACCGGGGAGCTGTTTTTT. As protein: CASRGYTGELFF.